The subject of this entry is one T cell receptor (beta chain). This sample is part of a study of blood T cell repertoires in COVID-19. In Seattle, patients joined the study during active infection and were tracked longitudinally. The data were produced by immunoSEQ multiplex PCR, yet TCRdb's version contains in-frame clones alone and is incomplete. The table shows more than 250,000 clones, with about nine tenths occurring only once. The CDR3 extends over 15 amino acids. With 4 bases clipped from V and 3 bases from J, the junction kept 4 bases outside the gene matches. Germline CDR1 reads MNHEY; CDR2 reads SVGAGI.

The chain is built from TRBV6-5 and TRBJ2-7; TRBD2 matches 12 bases. The sample consisted of peripheral blood. The sequence came from a woman in her 50s with COVID-19, enrolled during active disease. CDR3 nucleotide sequence: TGTGCCAGCAGTTCTTGGACTAGCGGGAACTACGAGCAGTACTTC. Translated: CASSSWTSGNYEQYF.